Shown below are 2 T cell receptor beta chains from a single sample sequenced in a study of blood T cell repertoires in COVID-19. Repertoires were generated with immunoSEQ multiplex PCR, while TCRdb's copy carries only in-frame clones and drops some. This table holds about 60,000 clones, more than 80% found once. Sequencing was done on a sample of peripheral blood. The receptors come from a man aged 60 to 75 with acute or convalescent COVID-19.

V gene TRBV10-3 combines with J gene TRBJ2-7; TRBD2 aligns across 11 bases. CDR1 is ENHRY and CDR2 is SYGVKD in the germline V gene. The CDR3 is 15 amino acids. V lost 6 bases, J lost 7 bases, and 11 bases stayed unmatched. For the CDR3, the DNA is TGTGCCATCAGCACGCTGACTAGCGGGATCGGGGAGCAGTACTTC. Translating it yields CAISTLTSGIGEQYF.

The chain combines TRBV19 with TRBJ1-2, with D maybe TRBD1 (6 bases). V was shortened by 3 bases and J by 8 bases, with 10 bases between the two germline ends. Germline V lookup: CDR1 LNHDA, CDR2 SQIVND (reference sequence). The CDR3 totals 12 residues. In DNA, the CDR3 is TGTGCCAGTAGTATGGGGGCCAGAGGCTACACCTTC. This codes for CASSMGARGYTF.